This T cell receptor (beta chain) derives from a study of blood T cell repertoires in COVID-19. Looking at the study overall: Nucleic acid was either cDNA or gDNA, and it came from T cells, B-cell-depleted T cells, or PBMCs.

Original methodology: From reference gene primer amplification, estimates of nucleated cell counts were derived. Generated by immunoSEQ multiplex PCR, the TCRdb table keeps only in-frame clones and is missing some. The V and J calls and clone size were taken over from that table, and D and trimming were inferred from the DNA. The sample comprises about 88,000 clones, roughly 90% of which are singletons, and less than 2% rests with the top ten. CDR1 and CDR2 (germline): LNHNV, YYDKDF (reference sequence). The CDR3 has 15 amino acids. V lost 1 base to trimming and J lost 5 bases, with 11 bases between them.

This chain joins TRBV15 and TRBJ1-4; tentative D call: TRBD1 (6 bases). This TCR was recovered from a man between 60 and 75 years old with acute or convalescent COVID-19. Specimen: peripheral blood. CDR3 residues: CATSRGNRDNEKLFF. For the CDR3, the DNA is TGTGCCACCAGCAGAGGAAACAGGGACAATGAAAAACTGTTTTTT. The variable domain in full, completed from reference TRBV15 and TRBJ1-4, reads DAMVIQNPRYQVTQFGKPVTLSCSQTLNHNVMYWYQQKSSQAPKLLFHYYDKDFNNEADTPDNFQSRRPNTSFCFLDIRSPGLGDTAMYLCATSRGNRDNEKLFFGSGTQLSVL.